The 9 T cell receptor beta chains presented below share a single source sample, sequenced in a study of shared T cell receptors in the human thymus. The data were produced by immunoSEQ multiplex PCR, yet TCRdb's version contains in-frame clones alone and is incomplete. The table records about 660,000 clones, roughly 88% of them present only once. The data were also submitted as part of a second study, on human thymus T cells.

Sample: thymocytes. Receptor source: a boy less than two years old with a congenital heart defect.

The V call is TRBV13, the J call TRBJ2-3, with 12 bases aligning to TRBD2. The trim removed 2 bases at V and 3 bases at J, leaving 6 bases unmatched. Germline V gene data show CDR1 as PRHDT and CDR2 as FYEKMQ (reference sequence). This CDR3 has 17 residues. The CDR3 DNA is TGTGCCAGCAGCTTACGACTAGCGGGAGTTAGGACAGATACGCAGTATTTT. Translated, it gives CASSLRLAGVRTDTQYF.

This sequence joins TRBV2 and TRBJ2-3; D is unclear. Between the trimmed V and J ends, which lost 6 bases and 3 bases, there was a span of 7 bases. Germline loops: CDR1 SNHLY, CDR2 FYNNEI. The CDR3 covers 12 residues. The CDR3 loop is CASRRDTDTQYF. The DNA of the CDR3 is TGTGCCAGCAGGAGAGATACAGATACGCAGTATTTT. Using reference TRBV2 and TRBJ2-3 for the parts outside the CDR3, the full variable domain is EPEVTQTPSHQVTQMGQEVILRCVPISNHLYFYWYRQILGQKVEFLVSFYNNEISEKSEIFDDQFSVERPDGSNFTLKIRSTKLEDSAMYFCASRRDTDTQYFGPGTRLTVL.

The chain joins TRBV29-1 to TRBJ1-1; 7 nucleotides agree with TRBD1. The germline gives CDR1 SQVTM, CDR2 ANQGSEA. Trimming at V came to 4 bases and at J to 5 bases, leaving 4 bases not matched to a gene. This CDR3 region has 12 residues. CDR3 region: CSVGPRGTEAFF. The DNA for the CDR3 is TGCAGCGTTGGCCCCAGGGGGACTGAAGCTTTCTTT.

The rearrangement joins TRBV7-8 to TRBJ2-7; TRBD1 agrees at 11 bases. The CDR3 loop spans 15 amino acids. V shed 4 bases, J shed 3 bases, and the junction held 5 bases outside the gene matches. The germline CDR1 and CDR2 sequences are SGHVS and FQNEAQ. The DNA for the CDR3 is TGTGCCAGCAGCTGGAGGGACAGGGGGGTCTACGAGCAGTACTTC. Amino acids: CASSWRDRGVYEQYF.

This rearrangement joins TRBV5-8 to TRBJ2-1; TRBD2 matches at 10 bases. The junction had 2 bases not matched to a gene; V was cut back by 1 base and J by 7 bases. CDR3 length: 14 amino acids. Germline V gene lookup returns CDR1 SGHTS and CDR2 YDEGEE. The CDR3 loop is CASSLISGRNEQFF. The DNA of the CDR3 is TGTGCCAGCAGCTTGATTAGCGGGAGGAATGAGCAGTTCTTC.

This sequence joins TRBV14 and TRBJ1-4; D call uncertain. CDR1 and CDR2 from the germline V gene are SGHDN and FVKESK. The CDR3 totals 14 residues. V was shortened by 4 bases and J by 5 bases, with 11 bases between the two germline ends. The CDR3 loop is CASSPKQLNEKLFF. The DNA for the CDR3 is TGTGCCAGCAGCCCGAAACAGTTAAATGAAAAACTGTTTTTT.

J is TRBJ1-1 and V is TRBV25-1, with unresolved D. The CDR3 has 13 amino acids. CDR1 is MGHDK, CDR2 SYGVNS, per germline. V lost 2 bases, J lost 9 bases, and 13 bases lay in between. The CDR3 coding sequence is TGTGCCAGCAGTGAAGGCGGAGGTCAAAAAGCTTTCTTT. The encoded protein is CASSEGGGQKAFF.

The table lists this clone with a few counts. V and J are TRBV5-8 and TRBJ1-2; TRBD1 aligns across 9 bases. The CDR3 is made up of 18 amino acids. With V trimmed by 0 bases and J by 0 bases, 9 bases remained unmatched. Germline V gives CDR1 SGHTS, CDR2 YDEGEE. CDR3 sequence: CASSLGNRGPLSNYGYTF. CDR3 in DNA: TGTGCCAGCAGCTTGGGGAACAGGGGGCCCCTCTCTAACTATGGCTACACCTTC.

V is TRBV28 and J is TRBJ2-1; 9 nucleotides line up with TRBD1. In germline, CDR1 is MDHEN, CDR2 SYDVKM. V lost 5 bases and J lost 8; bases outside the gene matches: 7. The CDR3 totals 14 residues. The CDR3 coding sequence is TGTGCCAGCAGTCACCCGGGACAGGGACATGAGCAGTTCTTC. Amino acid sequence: CASSHPGQGHEQFF.